This TCR beta chain comes out of a study of human T cells and chemical hapten exposure. Findings and caveats of the study: After DPC sensitization, TCRs above 1 in 1000 frequency showed no change. Versus controls, significantly more large CDR3 similarity clusters arose from expanded TCRs.

The CDR3 spans 13 residues. CDR1 and CDR2 (germline): SEHNR, FQNEAQ (reference sequence). V gave up 5 bases and J gave up 6 bases, with 13 bases separating them. This clonotype was found once. Antigen specificity is unknown. Sample time point: patch test 1, 2 weeks after DPC sensitization. Treatment: therapeutic diphenylcyclopropenone sensitization with weekly scalp DPC. For the library, individual cDNA molecules each received unique molecular identifiers. In the study's own analysis: Sample TCR counts, which ranged from about 23,224 to 750,000, had a median of around 93,000. TCRdb analysed the RACE reads with MiXCR anew, one entry per CDR3 protein. The authors' filters were not applied to this entry. The sample contains some 180,000 distinct CDR3 sequences, approximately 20% of which appear only once.

V and J are TRBV7-9 and TRBJ2-5; D ambiguous. This TCR was recovered from a woman aged 45-59 years with alopecia areata. Some clones in this sample may be carry-over from other donors' samples. Source: whole blood, taken in connection with sensitization to the hapten diphenylcyclopropenone (DPC). This CDR3 reads CASSPEVAKTQYF. The CDR3, as DNA: TGTGCCAGCAGCCCCGAGGTGGCGAAGACCCAGTACTTC.